Detailed here is one T cell receptor beta chain. The data are from a study of cytomegalovirus exposure and HLA in healthy donors. Germline values: CDR1 LNHDA, CDR2 SQIVND (reference sequence). V lost 2 bases and J 7 bases, leaving 18 bases between the germline ends. The CDR3 runs 16 residues. Vbeta (60) and Jbeta (13) primers were used in the PCR. The data were produced by immunoSEQ multiplex PCR, yet TCRdb's version contains in-frame clones alone and is incomplete. The table has about 200,000 clones, about 85% seen once. The chain links TRBV19 to TRBJ1-5; D is perhaps TRBD1 (6 bases). The origin of this receptor is a male donor in good health and CMV-seropositive. The specimen sequenced was PBMCs. The CDR3: CASSISWQGTGQPQHF. The CDR3 DNA follows: TGTGCCAGTAGTATATCGTGGCAGGGGACGGGGCAGCCCCAGCATTTT.